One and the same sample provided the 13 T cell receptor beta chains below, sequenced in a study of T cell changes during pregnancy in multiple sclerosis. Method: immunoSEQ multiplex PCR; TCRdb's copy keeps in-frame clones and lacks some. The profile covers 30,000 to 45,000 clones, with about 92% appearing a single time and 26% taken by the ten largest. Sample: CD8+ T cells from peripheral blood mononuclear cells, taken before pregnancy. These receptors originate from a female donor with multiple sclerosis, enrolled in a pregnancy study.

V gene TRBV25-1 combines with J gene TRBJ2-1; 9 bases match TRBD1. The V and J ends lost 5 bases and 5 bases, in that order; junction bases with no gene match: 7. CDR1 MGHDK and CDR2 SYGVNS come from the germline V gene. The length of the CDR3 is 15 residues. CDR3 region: CASSQGQGRNNEQFF. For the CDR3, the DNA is TGTGCCAGCAGTCAGGGACAGGGAAGGAACAATGAGCAGTTCTTC.

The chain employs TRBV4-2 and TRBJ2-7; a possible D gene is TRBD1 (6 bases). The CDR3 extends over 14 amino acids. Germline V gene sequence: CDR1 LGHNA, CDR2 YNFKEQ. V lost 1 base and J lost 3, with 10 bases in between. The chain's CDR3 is CASSQGGLDYEQYF. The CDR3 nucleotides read TGTGCCAGCAGCCAAGGGGGGCTTGACTACGAGCAGTACTTC.

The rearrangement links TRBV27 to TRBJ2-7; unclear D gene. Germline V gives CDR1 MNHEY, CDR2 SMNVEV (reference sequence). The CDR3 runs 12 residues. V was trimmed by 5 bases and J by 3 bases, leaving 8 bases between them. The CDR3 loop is CASSKPGYEQYF. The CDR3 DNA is TGTGCCAGCAGTAAGCCAGGCTACGAGCAGTACTTC.

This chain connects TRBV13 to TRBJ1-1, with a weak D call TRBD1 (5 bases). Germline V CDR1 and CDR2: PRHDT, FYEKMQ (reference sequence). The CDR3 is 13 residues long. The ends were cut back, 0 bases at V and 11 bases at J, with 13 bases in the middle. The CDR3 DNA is TGTGCCAGCAGCTTAGGTTGGGAGGGGACGGCTTTCTTT. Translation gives CASSLGWEGTAFF.

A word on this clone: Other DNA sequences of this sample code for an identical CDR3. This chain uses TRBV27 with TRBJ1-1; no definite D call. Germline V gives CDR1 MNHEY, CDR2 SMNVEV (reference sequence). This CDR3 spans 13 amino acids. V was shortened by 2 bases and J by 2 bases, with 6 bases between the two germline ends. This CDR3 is CASSLAGNTEAFF. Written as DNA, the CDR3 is TGTGCCAGCAGTTTAGCAGGAAACACTGAAGCTTTCTTT.

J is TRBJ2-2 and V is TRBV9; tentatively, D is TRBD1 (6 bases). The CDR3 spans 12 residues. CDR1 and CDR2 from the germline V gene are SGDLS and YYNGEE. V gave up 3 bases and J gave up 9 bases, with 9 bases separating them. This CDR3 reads CASSGGQWELFF. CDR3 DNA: TGTGCCAGCAGCGGGGGACAATGGGAGCTGTTTTTT.

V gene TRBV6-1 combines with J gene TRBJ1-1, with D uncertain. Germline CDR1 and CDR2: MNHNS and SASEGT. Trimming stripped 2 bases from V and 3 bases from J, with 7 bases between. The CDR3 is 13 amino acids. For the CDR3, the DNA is TGTGCCAGCAGTGAATTGGTAGACACTGAAGCTTTCTTT. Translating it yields CASSELVDTEAFF.

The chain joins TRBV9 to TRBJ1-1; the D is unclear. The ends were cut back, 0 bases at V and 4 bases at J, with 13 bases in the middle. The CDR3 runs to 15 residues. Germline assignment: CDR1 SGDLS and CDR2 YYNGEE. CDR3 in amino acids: CASSVDTGLGTEAFF. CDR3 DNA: TGTGCCAGCAGCGTAGATACCGGGTTGGGCACTGAAGCTTTCTTT.

The CDR3 DNA follows: TGTGCCAGCAGCTTTACGGGCACTGAAGCTTTCTTT. It codes for CASSFTGTEAFF. The rearrangement links TRBV7-9 to TRBJ1-1; D is unresolved. Trimming removed 3 bases at V and 4 bases at J, with 6 bases between. CDR1 and CDR2 (germline): SEHNR, FQNEAQ (reference sequence). The CDR3 length is 12 residues.

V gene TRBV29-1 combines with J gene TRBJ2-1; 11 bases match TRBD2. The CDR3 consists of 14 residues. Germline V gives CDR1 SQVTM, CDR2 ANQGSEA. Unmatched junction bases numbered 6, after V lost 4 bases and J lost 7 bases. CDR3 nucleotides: TGCAGCGTTGCGGGTCTAGCGGGAGGTAATGAGCAGTTCTTC. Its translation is CSVAGLAGGNEQFF.

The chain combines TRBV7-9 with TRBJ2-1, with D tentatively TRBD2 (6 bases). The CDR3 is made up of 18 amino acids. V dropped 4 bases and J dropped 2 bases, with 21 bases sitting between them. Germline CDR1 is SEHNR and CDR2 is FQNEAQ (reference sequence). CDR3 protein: CASSWGTVAGNTYNEQFF. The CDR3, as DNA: TGTGCCAGCAGCTGGGGGACTGTGGCGGGGAATACCTACAATGAGCAGTTCTTC.

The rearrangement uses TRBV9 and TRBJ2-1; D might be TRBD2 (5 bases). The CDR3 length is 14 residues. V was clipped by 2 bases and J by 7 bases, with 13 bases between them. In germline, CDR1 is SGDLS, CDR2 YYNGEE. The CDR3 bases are TGTGCCAGCAGCGTGGACGGCCGGGGAAATGAGCAGTTCTTC. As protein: CASSVDGRGNEQFF.

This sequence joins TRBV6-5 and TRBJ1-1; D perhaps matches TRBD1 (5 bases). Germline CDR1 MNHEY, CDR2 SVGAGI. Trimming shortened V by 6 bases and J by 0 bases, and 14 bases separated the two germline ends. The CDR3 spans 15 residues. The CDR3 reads CASSLSGGVNTEAFF. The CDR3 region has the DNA TGTGCCAGCAGCCTCTCCGGGGGGGTGAACACTGAAGCTTTCTTT.